This TCR beta chain came from a study of beta chain features in type 1 diabetes. General observations from the study: The question of HLA type influencing TCRB rearrangement was one that remained unresolved here. The study found fewer insertions and more deletions at VDJ junctions in type 1 diabetes patients.

V dropped 5 bases and J dropped 6; count of bases not matched to a gene: 10. The CDR3 has 15 amino acids. Germline V gene lookup returns CDR1 SGHTA and CDR2 FQGNSA. Reverse transcription of all isolated RNA meant that expressed TCRB transcripts were sequenced. Generated by immunoSEQ multiplex PCR, the TCRdb table keeps only in-frame clones and is missing some. The sample carries 450,000 to 550,000 clones, roughly 31% recorded once. Concerning this clone itself: Its antigen is as yet unknown.

Sorting based on CD45RO/CCR7/CD25/CD127/CD95/CD27 separated CD4+ naive, central memory, regulatory and stem cell-like memory cells. The rearrangement uses TRBV7-2 and TRBJ2-3; TRBD2 matches at 8 bases. This clonotype was sampled from a young man in good health. Sequencing was performed on naive CD4+ T cells from blood. The CDR3 DNA follows: TGTGCCAGCAGCCCTCACGCGGGAGGATCGGATACGCAGTATTTT. Translated: CASSPHAGGSDTQYF.